What follows describes a single TCR beta chain. The antigen remains undetermined. The sample is drawn from a study of OX40 agonist ivuxolimab in advanced cancers. This CDR3 contains 14 residues. CDR1 is MNHEY and CDR2 is SVGAGI in the germline V gene. With 5 bases removed from V and 4 bases from J, the gap between germline ends came to 11 bases. The method was immunoSEQ multiplex PCR; TCRdb's version includes in-frame clones alone and lacks a portion of them. The sample lists about 66,000 clones, roughly 87% occurring once. Study-level points and caveats: Antigen specificity was not determined for the expanded peripheral T cells.

The sample here was CD4+ or CD8+ T cells sorted from blood, taken in a trial of the OX40 agonist ivuxolimab. The genes are TRBV6-5 and TRBJ1-4; the D is unclear. The TCR sequence derives from an adult with an advanced solid tumor such as melanoma, head and neck, liver or kidney cancer. The CDR3 DNA reads TGTGCCAGCAGTATATGGTTGAATAATGAAAAACTGTTTTTT. Its translation is CASSIWLNNEKLFF.